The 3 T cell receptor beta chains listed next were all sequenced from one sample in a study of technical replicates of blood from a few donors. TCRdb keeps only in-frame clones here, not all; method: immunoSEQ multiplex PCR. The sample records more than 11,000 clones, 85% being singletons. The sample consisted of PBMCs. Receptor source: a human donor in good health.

For the CDR3, the DNA is TGTGCCAGCAGTGGGACTAGCGGGGACTACGAGCAGTACTTC. Translated: CASSGTSGDYEQYF. The V and J genes are TRBV27 and TRBJ2-7; 13 bases are shared with TRBD2. V shed 5 bases and J 3 bases; nucleotides not matched to a gene: 1. Germline V lookup: CDR1 MNHEY, CDR2 SMNVEV (reference sequence). The CDR3 contains 14 residues.

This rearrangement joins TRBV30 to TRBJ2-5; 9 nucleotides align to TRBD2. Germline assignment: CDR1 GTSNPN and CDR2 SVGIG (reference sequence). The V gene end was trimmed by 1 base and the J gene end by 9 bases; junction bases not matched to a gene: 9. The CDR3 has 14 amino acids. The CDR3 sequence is CAWSGLAGTGAQYF. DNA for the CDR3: TGTGCCTGGAGTGGGCTAGCGGGAACGGGGGCCCAGTACTTC.

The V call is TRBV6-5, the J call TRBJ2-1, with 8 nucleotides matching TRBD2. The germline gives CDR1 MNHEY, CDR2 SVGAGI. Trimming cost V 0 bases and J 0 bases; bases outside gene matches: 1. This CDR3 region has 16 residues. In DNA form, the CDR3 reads TGTGCCAGCAGTTACTCTGCGGGAGGCTCCTACAATGAGCAGTTCTTC. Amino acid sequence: CASSYSAGGSYNEQFF.